This T cell receptor (beta chain) was obtained from a study of CD8 T cells in Susac syndrome. V shed 6 bases and J 9 bases; nucleotides not matched to a gene: 9. The CDR3 totals 14 residues. Germline V lookup: CDR1 MNHEY, CDR2 SVGEGT. With random hexamers, reverse transcription was performed on about 0.45 to 1 ug of RNA. TCRdb analysed the immunoSEQ multiplex PCR reads with MiXCR anew, one entry per CDR3 protein. The table records 69,000 or so distinct CDR3 sequences, around 96% of them present only once. This sequence joins TRBV6-2 or TRBV6-3 and TRBJ2-1; 9 bases fit TRBD2. The receptor was derived from a human donor with multiple sclerosis. Sample: CD8+ T cells from PBMCs. The CDR3 is CASREEREVSEQFF. The CDR3 nucleotides read TGTGCCAGCAGAGAGGAGCGGGAGGTTAGTGAGCAGTTCTTC.